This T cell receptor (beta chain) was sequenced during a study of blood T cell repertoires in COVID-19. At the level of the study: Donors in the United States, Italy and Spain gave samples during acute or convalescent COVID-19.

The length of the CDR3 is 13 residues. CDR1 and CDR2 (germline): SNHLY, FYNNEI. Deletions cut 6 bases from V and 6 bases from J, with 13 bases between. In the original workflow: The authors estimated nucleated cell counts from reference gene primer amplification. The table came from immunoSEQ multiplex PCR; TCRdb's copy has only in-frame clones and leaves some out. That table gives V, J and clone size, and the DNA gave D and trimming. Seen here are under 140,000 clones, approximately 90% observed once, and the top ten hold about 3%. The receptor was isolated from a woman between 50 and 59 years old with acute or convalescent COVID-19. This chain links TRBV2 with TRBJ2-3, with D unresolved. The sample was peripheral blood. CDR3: CASSRRLRDTQYF. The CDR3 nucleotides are TGTGCCAGCAGCCGGAGACTGAGGGATACGCAGTATTTT.